These 26 T cell receptor beta chains were sequenced from one sample in a study of cytomegalovirus exposure and HLA in healthy donors. The table came from immunoSEQ multiplex PCR; TCRdb's copy has only in-frame clones and leaves some out. The table has 35,000 to 50,000 clones, approximately 94% seen once; the top ten hold more than 2%. The sequencing input was PBMCs. These receptors were taken from a woman between 18 and 29 years old in good health and CMV-seronegative.

The V call is TRBV19, the J call TRBJ1-5; 10 bases line up with TRBD1. Germline V gene sequence: CDR1 LNHDA, CDR2 SQIVND (reference sequence). The CDR3 has 15 residues. With V trimmed by 8 bases and J by 3 bases, 7 bases remained unmatched. The DNA for the CDR3 is TGTGCCAGTTTCGACAGGGGGCAGAACAATCAGCCCCAGCATTTT. Translating gives CASFDRGQNNQPQHF.

This chain uses TRBV5-1 with TRBJ2-2; 9 nucleotides line up with TRBD1. This CDR3 is 15 amino acids long. The V gene's germline CDR1 is SGHRS and CDR2 YFSETQ. V lost 3 bases to trimming and J lost 3 bases; unmatched junction nucleotides: 3. The CDR3 is CASSWDRADTGELFF. The CDR3 DNA follows: TGCGCCAGCAGCTGGGACAGGGCGGACACCGGGGAGCTGTTTTTT.

The J gene is TRBJ2-7, the V gene TRBV28, with D possibly TRBD2 on 6 matching bases. CDR3 length: 15 amino acids. Germline CDR1 MDHEN, CDR2 SYDVKM. V was clipped by 3 bases and J by 0 bases, with 12 bases between them. CDR3 sequence reads: CASSLGTRPSYEQYF. The CDR3 nucleotides are TGTGCCAGCAGTTTGGGGACTCGACCCTCCTACGAGCAGTACTTC.

The chain is built from TRBV6-4 and TRBJ1-5; D unresolved. This CDR3 spans 11 amino acids. The germline V gene encodes CDR1 MRHNA and CDR2 SNTAGT. The germline V and J ends were trimmed by 9 bases and 8 bases, with 11 bases remaining between them. CDR3 amino acids: CARETRKPQHF. The CDR3 region has the DNA TGTGCCAGAGAAACCAGGAAGCCCCAGCATTTT.

This sequence joins TRBV28 and TRBJ2-7, with 9 bases identical to TRBD2. V trimming: 1 base; J trimming: 2 bases; junction bases outside the gene matches: 9. The CDR3 is made up of 17 amino acids. Looked up from germline, CDR1 is MDHEN and CDR2 is SYDVKM. The chain's CDR3 is CASSLSFRLAAPYEQYF. DNA of the CDR3: TGTGCCAGCAGTTTATCCTTTCGACTAGCGGCCCCCTACGAGCAGTACTTC.

The chain combines TRBV6-6 with TRBJ1-1; maybe TRBD1 (5 bases). Germline values: CDR1 MNHNY, CDR2 SVGAGI (reference sequence). The V gene lost 2 bases and the J gene lost 8 bases, with 15 bases spanning the gap. The CDR3 is 14 residues long. The CDR3 spells CASSYTREATEAFF. As DNA, the CDR3 is TGTGCCAGCAGTTACACCAGGGAGGCAACAGAAGCTTTCTTT.

V gene TRBV29-1 combines with J gene TRBJ2-7, with TRBD1 matching over 10 bases. The CDR3 has 11 amino acids. Germline trimming cut 7 bases from V and 6 bases from J; bases unmatched to any gene: 3. Germline V gene lookup returns CDR1 SQVTM and CDR2 ANQGSEA. The CDR3 loop is CSARTGGEQYF. The DNA of the CDR3 is TGCAGCGCCCGGACAGGGGGCGAGCAGTACTTC.

J is TRBJ2-1 and V is TRBV6-5; 14 bases agree with TRBD2. Losses at the gene ends were 4 bases for V and 7 bases for J; bases not matched to a gene: 6. Germline lookup yields CDR1 MNHEY and CDR2 SVGAGI. The CDR3 covers 16 residues. In DNA, the CDR3 is TGTGCCAGCAGTTCCGGACTAGCGGGAGGAAGGAATGAGCAGTTCTTC. It encodes CASSSGLAGGRNEQFF.

This chain links TRBV5-1 with TRBJ2-7; possible D gene TRBD1, 6 bases. Germline loops: CDR1 SGHRS, CDR2 YFSETQ. Trimming left V 4 bases short and J 5 bases short, with 19 bases between. CDR3 length: 15 amino acids. The CDR3 sequence is CASSPSGQYLHEQYF. CDR3 nucleotide sequence: TGCGCCAGCAGCCCCAGTGGACAGTATTTGCACGAGCAGTACTTC.

J is TRBJ2-4 and V is TRBV11-1, with D perhaps matching TRBD1 (6 bases). In germline, CDR1 is SGHAT, CDR2 FQDESV (reference sequence). Trimming took off 1 base at V and 1 base at J, with 8 bases between the two ends. The CDR3 has 15 residues. This CDR3 reads CASSLVGGAKNIQYF. Written as DNA, the CDR3 is TGTGCCAGCAGCTTAGTTGGGGGCGCCAAAAACATTCAGTACTTC.

This chain connects TRBV13 to TRBJ2-3, with 7 bases lining up with TRBD2. Germline CDR1 reads PRHDT; CDR2 reads FYEKMQ (reference sequence). V lost 4 bases and J lost 5; bases outside the gene matches: 12. The CDR3 spans 16 residues. This CDR3 reads CASSYVYGRREDTQYF. In DNA form, the CDR3 reads TGTGCCAGCAGCTATGTCTACGGGAGGAGAGAAGATACGCAGTATTTT.

V is TRBV30 and J is TRBJ1-1; no clear D gene. The CDR3 totals 14 residues. CDR1 GTSNPN and CDR2 SVGIG come from the germline V gene (reference sequence). V lost 2 bases, J lost 0 bases, and 10 bases lay in between. CDR3 residues: CAWSIHYMNTEAFF. CDR3 DNA sequence: TGTGCCTGGAGTATACACTACATGAACACTGAAGCTTTCTTT.

CDR3 in DNA: TGTGCCAGCAGACCCGACAGGGGCACAGATACGCAGTATTTT. It translates to CASRPDRGTDTQYF. V and J are TRBV2 and TRBJ2-3, with 7 bases matching TRBD1. The CDR3 loop spans 14 amino acids. Germline trimming cut 6 bases from V and 1 base from J; bases unmatched to any gene: 4. In germline, CDR1 is SNHLY, CDR2 FYNNEI.

As DNA, the CDR3 is TGTGCCAGCATAGCGGACAGGGGGCGTGATACGCAGTATTTT. Translating it yields CASIADRGRDTQYF. V gene TRBV2 combines with J gene TRBJ2-3, with 11 bases fitting TRBD1. The CDR3 covers 14 residues. Germline V gene data show CDR1 as SNHLY and CDR2 as FYNNEI. Trimming at V came to 7 bases and at J to 6 bases, leaving 6 bases not matched to a gene.

V and J are TRBV7-9 and TRBJ2-1; 8 bases are shared with TRBD2. V shed 4 bases and J 5 bases; nucleotides not matched to a gene: 13. The V gene's germline CDR1 is SEHNR and CDR2 FQNEAQ (reference sequence). This CDR3 is built from 17 residues. The CDR3 here is CASSSPQIAGIHNEQFF. As DNA, the CDR3 is TGTGCCAGCAGCTCCCCCCAAATAGCGGGGATTCACAATGAGCAGTTCTTC. Full variable domain (rest looked up from reference TRBV7-9 and TRBJ2-1): DTGVSQNPRHKITKRGQNVTFRCDPISEHNRLYWYRQTLGQGPEFLTYFQNEAQLEKSRLLSDRFSAERPKGSFSTLEIQRTEQGDSAMYLCASSSPQIAGIHNEQFFGPGTRLTVL.

The chain links TRBV6-1 to TRBJ1-1, with 9 bases lining up with TRBD1. The germline gives CDR1 MNHNS, CDR2 SASEGT. With V trimmed by 6 bases and J by 4 bases, 9 bases remained unmatched. The CDR3 loop spans 15 amino acids. The CDR3 region is CASSQSQGAITEAFF. CDR3 sequence (DNA): TGTGCCAGCAGCCAATCACAGGGGGCAATCACTGAAGCTTTCTTT.

CDR3 nucleotide sequence: TGTGCCAGCAGTGTTAGGGGAGGGCGGCAGCCCCAGCATTTT. Encoded protein: CASSVRGGRQPQHF. The V gene is TRBV2, the J gene TRBJ1-5; perhaps TRBD1 as D (5 bases). V lost 4 bases and J 7 bases, leaving 14 bases between the germline ends. Germline CDR1 SNHLY, CDR2 FYNNEI. This CDR3 is built from 14 residues.

This chain uses TRBV19 with TRBJ2-1; D is possibly TRBD1 (5 bases). V gave up 4 bases and J gave up 9 bases, with 31 bases separating them. Germline V gives CDR1 LNHDA, CDR2 SQIVND (reference sequence). The CDR3 totals 19 residues. The CDR3: CASSNTGRAGSPLWGEQFF. The DNA of the CDR3 is TGTGCCAGTAGTAATACGGGTAGGGCAGGGTCCCCCCTCTGGGGTGAGCAGTTCTTC.

The chain joins TRBV6-5 to TRBJ2-7, with a possible D match to TRBD1 (6 bases). V was pared by 6 bases and J by 4 bases, with 13 bases between. This CDR3 is 13 amino acids long. Germline CDR1 is MNHEY and CDR2 is SVGAGI. CDR3 region: CASRHGQTYEQYF. The DNA of the CDR3 is TGTGCCAGCAGACACGGACAGACTTACGAGCAGTACTTC.

This rearrangement joins TRBV28 to TRBJ1-2; D uncertain. Trimming removed 3 bases from V and 1 base from J, with 9 bases in between. CDR1 is MDHEN and CDR2 is SYDVKM in the germline V gene. CDR3 size: 14 residues. CDR3 region: CASSFSGVNYGYTF. DNA for the CDR3: TGTGCCAGCAGTTTTTCAGGCGTTAACTATGGCTACACCTTC.

This chain joins TRBV7-8 and TRBJ1-2; unclear D gene. Per germline, CDR1 SGHVS and CDR2 FQNEAQ. V was clipped by 4 bases and J by 8 bases, with 11 bases between them. This CDR3 contains 12 residues. The CDR3 DNA is TGTGCCAGCAGCTCGACCTCGGGAGGCTACACCTTC. This sequence encodes CASSSTSGGYTF.

This rearrangement joins TRBV5-6 to TRBJ2-1; no clear D. The CDR3 is 16 residues long. Germline V lookup: CDR1 SGHDT, CDR2 YYEEEE. Trimming took off 2 bases at V and 5 bases at J, with 17 bases between the two ends. CDR3 coding DNA: TGTGCCAGCAGCTTAGATATGGGTAGCTTTCACAATGAGCAGTTCTTC. Amino acid sequence: CASSLDMGSFHNEQFF.

The chain employs TRBV29-1 and TRBJ1-1; 7 bases line up with TRBD1. J was trimmed by 0 bases and V by 7 bases; bases with no gene match: 5. The length of the CDR3 is 13 residues. CDR1 and CDR2 (germline): SQVTM, ANQGSEA. Here the CDR3 reads CSAQGTVNTEAFF. DNA of the CDR3: TGCAGCGCCCAGGGGACAGTGAACACTGAAGCTTTCTTT.

The chain uses TRBV10-3 and TRBJ1-2; 12 bases align to TRBD1. The CDR3 totals 15 residues. The germline gives CDR1 ENHRY, CDR2 SYGVKD. V gave up 5 bases and J gave up 4 bases; unmatched junction bases: 5. CDR3 nucleotides: TGTGCCATCAGTCCCGGGACAGGGGGCTTCTATGGCTACACCTTC. Translating it yields CAISPGTGGFYGYTF.

The genes are TRBV27 and TRBJ2-3, with 8 nucleotides matching TRBD1. V trimming: 3 bases; J trimming: 2 bases; junction bases outside the gene matches: 4. This CDR3 contains 15 residues. Germline CDR1 MNHEY, CDR2 SMNVEV (reference sequence). The CDR3 bases are TGTGCCAGCAGTTTTGGGGACAGGTCCACAGATACGCAGTATTTT. Translated: CASSFGDRSTDTQYF.

CDR3 sequence reads: CASSLNSGNPPTDTQYF. CDR3 DNA: TGTGCCAGCAGCTTAAATTCAGGGAACCCACCCACAGATACGCAGTATTTT. The chain uses TRBV7-3 and TRBJ2-3; D possibly corresponds to TRBD1 (5 bases). Germline V gene sequence: CDR1 SGHTA, CDR2 FQGTGA. V lost 1 base, J lost 2 bases, and 16 bases lay in between. The CDR3 is made up of 17 amino acids.